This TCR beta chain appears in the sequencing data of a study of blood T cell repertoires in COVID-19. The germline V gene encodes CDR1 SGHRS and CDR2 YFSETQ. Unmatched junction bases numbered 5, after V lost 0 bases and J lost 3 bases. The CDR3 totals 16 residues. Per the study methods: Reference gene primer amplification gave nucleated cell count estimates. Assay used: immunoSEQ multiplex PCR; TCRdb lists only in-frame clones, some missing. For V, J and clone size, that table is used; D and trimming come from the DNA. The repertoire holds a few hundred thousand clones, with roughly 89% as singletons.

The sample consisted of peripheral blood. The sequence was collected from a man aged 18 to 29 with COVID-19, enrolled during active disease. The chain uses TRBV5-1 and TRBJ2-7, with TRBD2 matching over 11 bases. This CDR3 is CASSLGASGGFYEQYF. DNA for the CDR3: TGCGCCAGCAGCTTGGGTGCTAGCGGGGGGTTCTACGAGCAGTACTTC.